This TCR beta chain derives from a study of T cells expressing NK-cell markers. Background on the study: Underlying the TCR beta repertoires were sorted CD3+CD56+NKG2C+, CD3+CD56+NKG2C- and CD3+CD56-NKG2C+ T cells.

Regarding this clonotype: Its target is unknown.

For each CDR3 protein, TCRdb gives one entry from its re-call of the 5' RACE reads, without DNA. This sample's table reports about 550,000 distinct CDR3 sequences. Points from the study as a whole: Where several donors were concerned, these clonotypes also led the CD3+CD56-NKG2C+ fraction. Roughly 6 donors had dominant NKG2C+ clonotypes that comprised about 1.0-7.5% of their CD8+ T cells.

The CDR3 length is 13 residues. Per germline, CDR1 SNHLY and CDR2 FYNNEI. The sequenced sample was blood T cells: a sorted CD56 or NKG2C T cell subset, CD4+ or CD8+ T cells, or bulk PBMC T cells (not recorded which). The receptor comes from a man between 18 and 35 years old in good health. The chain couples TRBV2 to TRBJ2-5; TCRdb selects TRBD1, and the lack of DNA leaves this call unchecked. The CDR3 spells CASRQGHLETQYF.